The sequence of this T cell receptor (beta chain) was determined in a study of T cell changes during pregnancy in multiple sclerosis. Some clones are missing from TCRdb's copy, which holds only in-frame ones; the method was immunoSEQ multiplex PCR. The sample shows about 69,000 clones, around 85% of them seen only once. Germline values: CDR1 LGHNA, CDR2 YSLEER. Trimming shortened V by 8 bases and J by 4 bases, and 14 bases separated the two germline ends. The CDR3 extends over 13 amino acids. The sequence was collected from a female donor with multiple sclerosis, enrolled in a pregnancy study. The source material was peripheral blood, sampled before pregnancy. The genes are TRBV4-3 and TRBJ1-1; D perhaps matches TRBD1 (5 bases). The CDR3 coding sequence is TGCGCCAGCGGGGATCGACAGATCACTGAAGCTTTCTTT. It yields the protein CASGDRQITEAFF.